This TCR beta chain is drawn from a study of OX40 agonist ivuxolimab in advanced cancers. At the level of the study: An anti-OX40 (CD134) antibody with agonistic activity, ivuxolimab, was administered to patients. Partial responses were seen in three patients, one with hepatocellular carcinoma and two with cutaneous melanoma. Study-level findings and limits: Fewer expanded clones were found on average in CD4+ than in CD8+ T cells.

Generated by immunoSEQ multiplex PCR, the TCRdb table keeps only in-frame clones and is missing some. Of 20,000 or so clones listed, over 70% were seen once; the top ten hold over 25%. Germline CDR1 is SGDLS and CDR2 is YYNGEE. The CDR3 is made up of 18 amino acids. The V and J ends lost 0 bases and 0 bases respectively, with 16 bases between them. Regarding this clone: Its antigen is not known.

Material: CD4+ or CD8+ T cells sorted from blood, obtained in a trial of the OX40 agonist ivuxolimab. The chain carries TRBV9 and TRBJ2-1; possibly TRBD1 or TRBD2 for D (5 bases each). This receptor was taken from an adult with an advanced solid tumor such as melanoma, head and neck, liver or kidney cancer. The chain's CDR3 is CASSVGGSFSSSYNEQFF. The CDR3 nucleotides read TGTGCCAGCAGCGTAGGGGGGTCTTTCTCCAGCTCCTACAATGAGCAGTTCTTC.